The present T cell receptor beta chain was sequenced within a study of T-cell memory formation after mild COVID-19. The study's findings and limits: A second wave expanding day 15 to 37 was CD4+-biased; contracting clones were balanced.

TCRdb analysed the 5' RACE reads with MiXCR anew, one entry per CDR3 protein. This sample has approximately 300,000 distinct CDR3 sequences, with more than 15% found just once. Of note for this clonotype: Its specificity is unknown.

Germline V lookup: CDR1 SGDLS, CDR2 YYNGEE. There are 16 residues in the CDR3. Trimming at V came to 0 bases and at J to 6 bases, leaving 8 bases not matched to a gene. The chain recombines TRBV9 with TRBJ2-2; 7 positions match TRBD2. The source is a man younger than 35 who had mild COVID-19 (a few samples of this study predate the infection). Cell type and time point are not known. The sequencing input was PBMCs or a T cell subset sorted from them (not recorded which). Here the CDR3 reads CASSVATRGGAGELFF. CDR3 nucleotides: TGTGCCAGCAGCGTAGCTACGAGGGGAGGGGCCGGGGAGCTGTTTTTT.